The 27 T cell receptor beta chains reported below all come from one sample, sequenced in a study of TIL therapy for anti-PD-1-resistant metastatic lung cancer. The sample's time point: pre-treatment sample, taken before nivolumab and TIL therapy. The immunoSEQ assay was v3. The repertoire was sequenced with immunoSEQ multiplex PCR; TCRdb's copy has only in-frame clones and lacks some. Among more than 15,000 clones listed, over 60% were seen once. The input for sequencing was blood, taken at baseline. These receptors were taken from a person aged 25-85 years with non-small cell lung cancer.

The chain employs TRBV19 and TRBJ1-1; D possibly corresponds to TRBD1 (6 bases). The ends were cut back, 5 bases at V and 1 base at J, with 14 bases in the middle. From germline, CDR1 is LNHDA and CDR2 SQIVND (reference sequence). The CDR3 extends over 15 amino acids. The CDR3 reads CASSYGGLGNTEAFF. The CDR3 bases are TGTGCCAGTAGTTACGGGGGGCTCGGGAACACTGAAGCTTTCTTT.

CDR3 DNA sequence: TGTGCCACTAGAATATGGGACGGAAACAATGAGCAGTTCTTC. Its translation: CATRIWDGNNEQFF. The chain links TRBV19 to TRBJ2-1; D is perhaps TRBD1 or TRBD2 (5 bases each). This CDR3 has 14 residues. The germline CDR1 and CDR2 sequences are LNHDA and SQIVND (reference sequence). V lost 10 bases and J 5 bases, leaving 18 bases between the germline ends.

This clone was detected only once. V is TRBV11-3 and J is TRBJ1-6, with 7 bases matching TRBD1. Trimming at V came to 1 base and at J to 8 bases, leaving 2 bases not matched to a gene. Germline CDR1 and CDR2: SGHNT and YENEEA. There are 14 residues in the CDR3. The CDR3 loop is CASSLGGGHSPLHF. In DNA, the CDR3 is TGTGCCAGCAGCTTAGGAGGGGGCCATTCACCCCTCCACTTT.

This clone has a handful of counts. A junction boundary mismatches the germline segment, possibly from a read error. The chain recombines TRBV7-9 with TRBJ2-4; D is undetermined. Germline V CDR1 and CDR2: SEHNR, FQNEAQ (reference sequence). This CDR3 is built from 8 residues. The CDR3 DNA follows: TGTGCCAGCAGCCCATGGACCTTC. Amino acids: CASSPWTF.

The CDR3 sequence is CASSLSDNEQFF. The CDR3 DNA follows: TGTGCCAGCAGTCTCTCGGACAATGAGCAGTTCTTC. The rearrangement uses TRBV2 and TRBJ2-1; D not certain. The CDR3 runs to 12 residues. CDR1 and CDR2 from the germline V gene are SNHLY and FYNNEI. V was cut by 5 bases and J by 5 bases, with 7 bases left in between.

The DNA of the CDR3 is TGTGCCAGCAGCCCGAATTTCGGTTCACCCCTCCACTTT. Amino acid sequence: CASSPNFGSPLHF. This chain links TRBV7-2 with TRBJ1-6; the D is unclear. Germline V gene lookup returns CDR1 SGHTA and CDR2 FQGNSA. The CDR3 loop spans 13 amino acids. Trimming removed 5 bases at V and 9 bases at J, with 11 bases between. Using reference TRBV7-2 and TRBJ1-6 for the parts outside the CDR3, the full variable domain is GAGVSQSPSNKVTEKGKDVELRCDPISGHTALYWYRQSLGQGLEFLIYFQGNSAPDKSGLPSDRFSAERTGGSVSTLTIQRTQQEDSAVYLCASSPNFGSPLHFGNGTRLTVT.

The gene calls are TRBV6-5 and TRBJ1-5, with TRBD1 matching over 7 bases. Trimming took 5 bases from V and 4 from J; bases not matched to a gene: 8. The germline gives CDR1 MNHEY, CDR2 SVGAGI. This CDR3 region has 15 residues. This CDR3 reads CASSIPGTENQPQHF. In DNA form, the CDR3 reads TGTGCCAGCAGTATACCCGGGACAGAGAATCAGCCCCAGCATTTT.

The rearrangement joins TRBV10-1 to TRBJ2-1; D call uncertain. V was shortened by 9 bases and J by 4 bases, with 13 bases between the two germline ends. The V gene's germline CDR1 is WNHNN and CDR2 SYGVQD (reference sequence). The CDR3 has 13 residues. CDR3 region: CARPRGPYNEQFF. The CDR3, as DNA: TGCGCCAGACCGAGAGGCCCATACAATGAGCAGTTCTTC.

The J gene is TRBJ1-4, the V gene TRBV7-9, with D tentatively TRBD1 (6 bases). This CDR3 spans 16 amino acids. Per germline, CDR1 SEHNR and CDR2 FQNEAQ (reference sequence). Trimming shortened V by 6 bases and J by 6 bases, and 20 bases separated the two germline ends. The DNA for the CDR3 is TGTGCCAGCAGTTTCCTTACGGGGGCCGCTTATGAAAAACTGTTTTTT. The encoded protein is CASSFLTGAAYEKLFF.

The CDR3 region is CASSPPPGGGQPQHF. The CDR3, as DNA: TGTGCCAGCTCACCTCCGCCGGGGGGCGGGCAGCCCCAGCATTTT. The V and J genes are TRBV18 and TRBJ1-5; weak D call: TRBD1 (6 bases). The germline V gene has CDR1 KGHSH and CDR2 LQKENI. Trimming pared 3 bases from V and 7 bases from J, leaving 16 bases between. This CDR3 comprises 15 residues.

The chain joins TRBV7-2 to TRBJ1-6; D is perhaps TRBD1 (5 bases). The CDR3 spans 16 residues. Trimming took off 4 bases at V and 9 bases at J, with 19 bases between the two ends. Germline V gives CDR1 SGHTA, CDR2 FQGNSA. Here the CDR3 DNA reads TGTGCCAGCAGCTCGCAGGGTTCGCCTGATACTTCACCCCTCCACTTT. The encoded protein is CASSSQGSPDTSPLHF.

This sequence joins TRBV5-1 and TRBJ1-2; no clear D gene. The V and J ends lost 2 bases and 1 base respectively, with 6 bases between them. This CDR3 is 13 amino acids long. Germline lookup yields CDR1 SGHRS and CDR2 YFSETQ. The CDR3 sequence: CASSFAGNYGYTF. The CDR3 DNA reads TGCGCCAGCAGCTTTGCGGGTAACTATGGCTACACCTTC.

The CDR3 spells CASSLPGLGLLGEQYF. CDR3 DNA: TGTGCCAGCAGCTTACCGGGACTAGGGCTCCTTGGGGAGCAGTACTTC. The rearrangement joins TRBV11-1 to TRBJ2-7; 8 bases align to TRBD2. The ends lost 2 bases at V and 7 bases at J; junction bases unmatched: 13. The CDR3 consists of 16 residues. In germline, CDR1 is SGHAT, CDR2 FQDESV (reference sequence).

The chain recombines TRBV6-4 with TRBJ2-2; D is perhaps TRBD2 (6 bases). The CDR3 is made up of 15 amino acids. CDR1 and CDR2 from the germline V gene are MRHNA and SNTAGT. V shed 3 bases and J shed 1 base, with 9 bases lying between them. The CDR3 reads CASSEEGGNTGELFF. The CDR3 DNA follows: TGTGCCAGCAGTGAGGAGGGCGGGAACACCGGGGAGCTGTTTTTT.

This clone was counted only a few times. The V call is TRBV4-3, the J call TRBJ2-7, with D perhaps matching TRBD1 or TRBD2 (7 bases each). Germline lookup yields CDR1 LGHNA and CDR2 YSLEER. This CDR3 is 14 amino acids long. V was clipped by 3 bases and J by 4 bases, with 13 bases between them. As DNA, the CDR3 is TGCGCCAGCAGCCAGGCAGGGGGACTATACGAGCAGTACTTC. Its protein product is CASSQAGGLYEQYF.

This chain links TRBV4-1 with TRBJ2-1; the D is unclear. V lost 1 base and J lost 0, with 10 bases in between. This CDR3 comprises 16 residues. Germline V CDR1 and CDR2: MGHRA, YSYEKL. The CDR3 region is CASSQVDLISYNEQFF. CDR3 coding DNA: TGCGCCAGCAGCCAAGTGGACCTCATCTCCTACAATGAGCAGTTCTTC.

This rearrangement joins TRBV11-2 to TRBJ1-5; D remains ambiguous. This CDR3 is built from 17 residues. Trimming pared 1 base from V and 0 bases from J, leaving 13 bases between. CDR1 SGHAT and CDR2 FQNNGV come from the germline V gene. The CDR3 region is CASSLGGRPNSNQPQHF. DNA for the CDR3: TGTGCCAGCAGCTTAGGTGGCAGGCCCAATAGCAATCAGCCCCAGCATTTT. The variable domain in full, with the rest retrieved from reference TRBV11-2 and TRBJ1-5, is EAGVAQSPRYKIIEKRQSVAFWCNPISGHATLYWYQQILGQGPKLLIQFQNNGVVDDSQLPKDRFSAERLKGVDSTLKIQPAKLEDSAVYLCASSLGGRPNSNQPQHFGDGTRLSIL.

The V call is TRBV6-4, the J call TRBJ2-3; perhaps D is TRBD1 or TRBD2 (5 bases each). V lost 6 bases and J lost 0, with 13 bases in between. CDR1 is MRHNA and CDR2 is SNTAGT in the germline V gene. The CDR3 is 15 amino acids. This CDR3 reads CASRRDGASTDTQYF. The CDR3 DNA follows: TGTGCCAGCAGGAGAGACGGGGCTAGCACAGATACGCAGTATTTT.

J is TRBJ1-6 and V is TRBV7-2, with 8 nucleotides matching TRBD1. The germline CDR1 and CDR2 sequences are SGHTA and FQGNSA. This CDR3 spans 16 amino acids. Trimming at V came to 5 bases and at J to 4 bases, leaving 7 bases not matched to a gene. CDR3 residues: CASSQDRGYYNSPLHF. Here the CDR3 DNA reads TGTGCCAGCAGCCAAGACAGGGGCTATTATAATTCACCCCTCCACTTT.

The V gene is TRBV5-6, the J gene TRBJ1-1; TRBD1 matches at 7 bases. Per germline, CDR1 SGHDT and CDR2 YYEEEE. The V segment lost 6 bases and the J segment 1 base; nucleotides outside the gene matches: 6. CDR3 length equals 14 residues. The CDR3 coding sequence is TGTGCCAGCACCCGGACAGGCCGGAACACTGAAGCTTTCTTT. It encodes CASTRTGRNTEAFF.

The V gene is TRBV30, the J gene TRBJ1-2, with a possible D match to TRBD1 (5 bases). The germline V and J ends were trimmed by 3 bases and 8 bases, with 16 bases remaining between them. CDR1 is GTSNPN and CDR2 is SVGIG in the germline V gene (reference sequence). CDR3 length: 13 amino acids. This CDR3 reads CAWRGRAAGGYTF. In DNA form, the CDR3 reads TGTGCCTGGAGGGGCAGGGCGGCGGGAGGCTACACCTTC.

The rearrangement joins TRBV5-1 to TRBJ2-3, with 15 nucleotides matching TRBD2. J was trimmed by 3 bases and V by 1 base; bases with no gene match: 3. The CDR3 spans 17 residues. From germline, CDR1 is SGHRS and CDR2 YFSETQ. The CDR3 coding sequence is TGCGCCAGCAGCTTGTGGACTAGCGGGAGGGGAACAGATACGCAGTATTTT. Translation: CASSLWTSGRGTDTQYF.

This sequence joins TRBV5-5 and TRBJ1-5, with D possibly TRBD1 on 5 matching bases. V dropped 3 bases and J dropped 1 base, with 5 bases sitting between them. Germline-derived CDR1 and CDR2 are SGHKS and YYEKEE (reference sequence). This CDR3 has 13 residues. CDR3 DNA: TGTGCCAGCAGCTGGGACAGCAATCAGCCCCAGCATTTT. It specifies CASSWDSNQPQHF.

The rearrangement links TRBV12-3 or TRBV12-4 to TRBJ1-1, with D possibly matching TRBD1 (5 bases). V lost 6 bases, J lost 6 bases, and 11 bases lay in between. This CDR3 comprises 12 residues. The CDR3 here is CASSRGGAEAFF. Here the CDR3 DNA reads TGTGCCAGCAGCCGGGGGGGTGCTGAAGCTTTCTTT.

This chain joins TRBV5-1 and TRBJ1-1; D is possibly TRBD1 (5 bases). This CDR3 comprises 15 residues. Trimming cost V 0 bases and J 4 bases, with 13 bases left between them. Germline V lookup: CDR1 SGHRS, CDR2 YFSETQ. The CDR3 loop reads CASSLGWGGGTEAFF. CDR3 DNA sequence: TGCGCCAGCAGCTTGGGATGGGGCGGAGGCACTGAAGCTTTCTTT.

V and J are TRBV30 and TRBJ2-1; 10 bases line up with TRBD2. In germline, CDR1 is GTSNPN, CDR2 SVGIG (reference sequence). Trimming cost V 1 base and J 15 bases; bases outside gene matches: 9. This CDR3 has 13 residues. CDR3 nucleotides: TGTGCCTGGAGTGGAACTAGCGGGAAAAGTCGGTTCTTC. It translates to CAWSGTSGKSRFF.

The rearrangement joins TRBV28 to TRBJ2-3, with D maybe TRBD2 (6 bases). V lost 3 bases and J lost 4, with 26 bases in between. CDR1 MDHEN and CDR2 SYDVKM come from the germline V gene. The CDR3 spans 19 residues. The DNA of the CDR3 is TGTGCCAGCAGTTTTGGCACGGGATTATGGAGGGCCGGACCAGATACGCAGTATTTT. This codes for CASSFGTGLWRAGPDTQYF.